The rows below give T cell receptor beta chains drawn from one sample of a study of CD8 T cells in ankylosing spondylitis. TCRdb fed the 5' RACE reads into MiXCR, producing one record per CDR3 protein. The top ten clones hold about 12% of a sample with 130,000 or so distinct CDR3 sequences, over 6.5% of them seen once. Sequenced: blood, either unsorted or a sorted T cell fraction (not recorded which). These TCRs come from a male donor with ankylosing spondylitis or in good health (not recorded which). The CDR3 runs from the conserved cysteine through the conserved F or W. Each record gives: V gene, D gene, clone size, J gene, CDR3 protein, CDR3 DNA. The D gene is left open where the match is weak. Clone size is given for some rows only: seen once, a few or many times, or a class if the clone is expanded.

V: TRBV19
D: .
size: many
J: TRBJ1-4
CDR3: CASSKLDGGEKLFF
DNA: TGTGCCAGTAGCAAGCTGGACGGGGGGGAAAAACTGTTTTTT

V: TRBV20-1
D: .
size: .
J: TRBJ2-7
CDR3: CSARDSRGFSSYEQYF
DNA: TGCAGTGCTAGAGACAGCCGCGGGTTTAGCTCCTACGAGCAGTACTTC

V: TRBV12-3/TRBV12-4
D: .
size: many
J: TRBJ2-5
CDR3: CASSFGQETQYF
DNA: TGTGCCAGCAGTTTTGGGCAAGAGACCCAGTACTTC

V: TRBV7-9
D: .
size: many
J: TRBJ1-1
CDR3: CASTGQFTEAFF
DNA: TGTGCCAGCACTGGACAGTTCACTGAAGCTTTCTTT

V: TRBV9
D: TRBD1
size: many
J: TRBJ1-1
CDR3: CASSVEGRGGTEAFF
DNA: TGTGCCAGCAGCGTAGAAGGCAGGGGGGGCACTGAAGCTTTCTTT

V: TRBV5-1
D: TRBD1
size: many
J: TRBJ1-1
CDR3: CASSLEDRGTEAFF
DNA: TGCGCCAGCAGCTTGGAGGACAGGGGAACTGAAGCTTTCTTT

V: TRBV15
D: .
size: many
J: TRBJ2-7
CDR3: CATSRARQSYEQYF
DNA: TGTGCCACCAGCAGAGCCCGACAATCCTACGAGCAGTACTTC

V: TRBV29-1
D: .
size: many
J: TRBJ1-4
CDR3: CSVAVSGEKLFF
DNA: TGCAGCGTTGCAGTTTCGGGAGAAAAACTGTTTTTT

V: TRBV20-1
D: TRBD2
size: few
J: TRBJ2-5
CDR3: CSARRLAGNQETQYF
DNA: TGCAGTGCTAGGAGGCTAGCGGGAAACCAAGAGACCCAGTACTTC

V: TRBV5-1
D: TRBD1
size: many
J: TRBJ1-2
CDR3: CASSPDRDYGYTF
DNA: TGCGCCAGCAGCCCGGACAGGGACTATGGCTACACCTTC

V: TRBV6-1
D: .
size: many
J: TRBJ1-4
CDR3: CASRGDEATNEKLFF
DNA: TGTGCCAGCAGGGGAGACGAAGCAACTAATGAAAAACTGTTTTTT

V: TRBV4-1
D: .
size: many
J: TRBJ2-7
CDR3: CASSQDYREQYF
DNA: TGCGCCAGCAGCCAAGACTATCGCGAGCAGTACTTC

V: TRBV5-1
D: .
size: many
J: TRBJ2-2
CDR3: CASSRTLSEVGELFF
DNA: TGCGCCAGCAGCCGGACCCTCAGCGAGGTGGGGGAGCTGTTTTTT

V: TRBV7-3
D: .
size: many
J: TRBJ2-3
CDR3: CASSLFRSTDTQYF
DNA: TGTGCCAGCAGCTTATTTCGCAGCACAGATACGCAGTATTTT

V: TRBV5-1
D: .
size: few
J: TRBJ1-3
CDR3: CASSTENTSGNTIYF
DNA: TGCGCCAGCAGCACGGAAAACACCTCTGGAAACACCATATATTTT

V: TRBV5-1
D: .
size: many
J: TRBJ2-7
CDR3: CASRTTVSYEQYF
DNA: TGCGCCAGCAGGACCACAGTGTCCTACGAGCAGTACTTC

V: TRBV5-1
D: .
size: many
J: TRBJ2-3
CDR3: CASSGGAYASTDTQYF
DNA: TGCGCCAGCAGCGGCGGGGCGTATGCTAGCACAGATACGCAGTATTTT

V: TRBV11-2
D: TRBD1
size: few
J: TRBJ1-1
CDR3: CASSPPILLGQTNTEAFF
DNA: TGTGCCAGCAGCCCACCCATCCTTTTGGGACAGACGAACACTGAAGCTTTCTTT

V: TRBV19
D: TRBD1
size: few
J: TRBJ2-2
CDR3: CASSKALGQGWTGELFF
DNA: TGTGCCAGTAGTAAGGCCCTGGGACAGGGTTGGACCGGGGAGCTGTTTTTT

V: TRBV6-1
D: .
size: many
J: TRBJ1-4
CDR3: CASSRTVLEKLFF
DNA: TGTGCCAGCAGCCGGACAGTGCTCGAAAAACTGTTTTTT

V: TRBV9
D: .
size: many
J: TRBJ2-5
CDR3: CASSLGQIQETQYF
DNA: TGTGCCAGCAGCCTAGGACAGATCCAAGAGACCCAGTACTTC

V: TRBV7-2
D: TRBD1
size: .
J: TRBJ1-1
CDR3: CASSYYRGEAFF
DNA: TGTGCCAGCAGCTACTACAGGGGTGAAGCTTTCTTT

V: TRBV9
D: TRBD2
size: many
J: TRBJ2-3
CDR3: CASSVSLLAGGLGDTQYF
DNA: TGTGCCAGCAGCGTTTCGTTGCTAGCGGGAGGTCTTGGAGATACGCAGTATTTT

V: TRBV5-1
D: TRBD1
size: many
J: TRBJ1-5
CDR3: CASSQSGGGQPQHF
DNA: TGCGCCAGCAGCCAATCAGGGGGCGGACAGCCCCAGCATTTT

V: TRBV3-1
D: .
size: many
J: TRBJ1-1
CDR3: CASSHGLRDTEAFF
DNA: TGTGCCAGCAGCCACGGATTAAGGGACACTGAAGCTTTCTTT

V: TRBV20-1
D: .
size: many
J: TRBJ1-5
CDR3: CSAHNGAYSNQPQHF
DNA: TGCAGTGCACATAACGGGGCCTATAGCAATCAGCCCCAGCATTTT

V: TRBV7-6
D: .
size: many
J: TRBJ1-2
CDR3: CASSWGEGTHGYTF
DNA: TGTGCCAGCAGCTGGGGGGAAGGGACCCATGGCTACACCTTC

V: TRBV11-1
D: TRBD1
size: .
J: TRBJ2-1
CDR3: CASSFLGGTGVSYNEQFF
DNA: TGTGCCAGCAGCTTCCTTGGAGGGACAGGGGTATCCTACAATGAGCAGTTCTTC

V: TRBV5-5
D: .
size: many
J: TRBJ2-2
CDR3: CASSLEWGSGELFF
DNA: TGTGCCAGCAGCTTGGAGTGGGGCTCCGGGGAGCTGTTTTTT

V: TRBV10-3
D: .
size: many
J: TRBJ2-5
CDR3: CAIKERGLETQYF
DNA: TGTGCCATCAAAGAACGCGGGTTGGAGACCCAGTACTTC

V: TRBV7-9
D: .
size: many
J: TRBJ1-5
CDR3: CASSLSGSYQPQHF
DNA: TGTGCCAGCAGCTTATCGGGGTCATATCAGCCCCAGCATTTT

V: TRBV5-1
D: TRBD1
size: many
J: TRBJ1-2
CDR3: CASSLGQGSGNYGYTF
DNA: TGCGCCAGCAGCTTGGGACAGGGCTCCGGCAACTATGGCTACACCTTC

V: TRBV7-5
D: .
size: .
J: TRBJ1-1
CDR3: CSCASSQGVGQANTEAFF
DNA: .

V: TRBV20-1
D: .
size: many
J: TRBJ2-7
CDR3: CSAAGPDEQYF
DNA: TGCAGTGCTGCCGGCCCTGACGAGCAGTACTTC

V: TRBV3-1
D: .
size: many
J: TRBJ2-1
CDR3: CASSPRNGREGEQFF
DNA: TGTGCCAGCAGCCCCCGCAACGGGCGGGAAGGTGAGCAGTTCTTC

V: TRBV5-5
D: .
size: many
J: TRBJ2-1
CDR3: CASSLAQQSGEQFF
DNA: TGTGCCAGCAGCTTGGCTCAACAATCGGGTGAGCAGTTCTTC

V: TRBV12-3/TRBV12-4
D: TRBD2
size: many
J: TRBJ2-6
CDR3: CASSSSGVGANVLTF
DNA: TGTGCCAGCAGTTCTAGCGGGGTTGGGGCCAACGTCCTGACTTTC

V: TRBV7-3
D: .
size: .
J: TRBJ2-7
CDR3: CASSLRQDSYEQYF
DNA: TGTGCCAGCAGCTTACGACAGGACTCCTACGAGCAGTACTTC

V: TRBV29-1
D: .
size: many
J: TRBJ2-3
CDR3: CSVETGEVDTQYF
DNA: TGCAGCGTTGAAACAGGGGAGGTAGATACGCAGTATTTT

V: TRBV6-1
D: .
size: many
J: TRBJ2-7
CDR3: CASNGDSYEQYF
DNA: TGTGCCAGCAATGGGGACTCCTACGAGCAGTACTTC

V: TRBV6-1
D: .
size: many
J: TRBJ2-2
CDR3: CASSENESGELFF
DNA: TGTGCCAGCAGTGAAAACGAAAGCGGGGAGCTGTTTTTT

V: TRBV20-1
D: .
size: many
J: TRBJ2-5
CDR3: CSARDSGQKGETQYF
DNA: TGCAGTGCTAGAGATTCCGGACAGAAAGGGGAGACCCAGTACTTC

V: TRBV20-1
D: TRBD2
size: many
J: TRBJ2-5
CDR3: CSALPALAGGQETQYF
DNA: TGCAGTGCTTTACCCGCTCTAGCGGGAGGCCAAGAGACCCAGTACTTC

V: TRBV7-3
D: .
size: many
J: TRBJ2-1
CDR3: CASSLGREYNEQFF
DNA: TGTGCCAGCAGCTTGGGACGGGAGTACAATGAGCAGTTCTTC

V: TRBV9
D: TRBD2
size: many
J: TRBJ2-2
CDR3: CASSVVAGGPSGELFF
DNA: TGTGCCAGCAGCGTAGTGGCGGGAGGGCCTTCCGGGGAGCTGTTTTTT

V: TRBV11-2
D: TRBD1
size: many
J: TRBJ2-5
CDR3: CASSLGNRGLETQYF
DNA: TGTGCCAGCAGCTTAGGAAACAGGGGTTTGGAGACCCAGTACTTC

V: TRBV5-1
D: TRBD2
size: many
J: TRBJ2-3
CDR3: CASSPGLAGTDTQYF
DNA: TGCGCCAGCAGCCCCGGACTAGCGGGCACAGATACGCAGTATTTT